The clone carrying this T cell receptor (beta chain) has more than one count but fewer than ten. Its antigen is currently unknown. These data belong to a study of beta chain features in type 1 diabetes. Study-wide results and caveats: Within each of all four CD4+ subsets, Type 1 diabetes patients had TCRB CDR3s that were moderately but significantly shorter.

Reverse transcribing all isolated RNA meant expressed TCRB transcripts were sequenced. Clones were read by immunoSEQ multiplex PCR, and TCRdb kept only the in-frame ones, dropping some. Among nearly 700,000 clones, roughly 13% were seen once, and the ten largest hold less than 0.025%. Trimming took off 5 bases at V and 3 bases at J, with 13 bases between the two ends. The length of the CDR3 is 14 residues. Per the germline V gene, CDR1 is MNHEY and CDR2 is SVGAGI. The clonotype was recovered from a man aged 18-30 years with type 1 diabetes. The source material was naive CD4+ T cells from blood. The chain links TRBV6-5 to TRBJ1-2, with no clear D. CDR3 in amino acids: CASSIREAYYGYTF. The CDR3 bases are TGTGCCAGCAGTATCCGGGAGGCATACTATGGCTACACCTTC.